This T cell receptor (beta chain) was obtained from a study of somatic mutations in cytotoxic T cells in rheumatoid arthritis. Study summary: Blood samples of about 30 ml were drawn from patients (in EDTA) right after diagnosis and before any treatment. Using a FACSAria II or Sony SH800, a portion of the V beta antibody-stained T-cell populations were flow-sorted at nearly 100% purity, and among those populations were V beta1+ cells that were then sequenced for TCRB.

Sequenced by immunoSEQ multiplex PCR; TCRdb stores in-frame clones only, minus some. The sample consists of 15,000 to 20,000 clones, 82% of them appearing once. J gave up 1 base and V 5 bases, and 0 bases lay outside the gene matches. The CDR3 covers 14 residues. Germline assignment: CDR1 LGHNA and CDR2 YNFKEQ. The rearrangement links TRBV4-2 to TRBJ2-2; 8 bases agree with TRBD1. This clonotype was sampled from a woman between 45 and 65 years old with rheumatoid arthritis. The sequencing sample was made of CD8+ T cells sorted from blood. The CDR3: CASSGTGNTGELFF. In DNA form, the CDR3 reads TGTGCCAGCAGCGGGACAGGGAACACCGGGGAGCTGTTTTTT.